This TCR beta chain was retrieved from a study of blood T cell repertoires in COVID-19. Overall study context: Sample material is recorded as cDNA or gDNA derived from T cells, B-cell-depleted T cells, or PBMCs.

Trimming took 3 bases from V and 3 from J, leaving 12 bases between them. CDR3 size: 14 residues. The germline gives CDR1 PRHDT, CDR2 FYEKMQ (reference sequence). The method was immunoSEQ multiplex PCR; TCRdb's version includes in-frame clones alone and lacks a portion of them. This sample yields about 300,000 clones, of which approximately 90% are seen a single time; approximately 5.3% belongs to the top ten. This sequence was found in a woman in her twenties or thirties who had recovered from COVID-19. The sequencing input was PBMCs or T cells enriched from blood (not recorded which). The chain employs TRBV13 and TRBJ2-7; D is unclear. In nucleotides, the CDR3 is TGTGCCAGCAGCTTCACGGGTGGCGACTACGAGCAGTACTTC. Translation: CASSFTGGDYEQYF.